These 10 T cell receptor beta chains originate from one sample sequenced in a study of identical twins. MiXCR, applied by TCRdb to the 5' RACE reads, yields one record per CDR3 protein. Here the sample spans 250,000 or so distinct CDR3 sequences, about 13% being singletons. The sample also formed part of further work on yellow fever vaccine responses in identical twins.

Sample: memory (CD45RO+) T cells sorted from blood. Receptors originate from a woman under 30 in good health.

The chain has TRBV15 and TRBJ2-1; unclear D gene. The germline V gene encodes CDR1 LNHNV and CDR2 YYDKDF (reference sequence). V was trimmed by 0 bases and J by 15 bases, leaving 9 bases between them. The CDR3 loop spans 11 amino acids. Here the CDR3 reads CATSRDLSWFF. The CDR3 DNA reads TGTGCCACCAGCAGAGATCTCTCTTGGTTCTTC.

The CDR3 sequence: CASTKPFSGAGANVLTF. For the CDR3, the DNA is TGTGCCTCCACCAAGCCGTTCTCAGGGGCTGGGGCCAACGTCCTGACTTTC. The chain links TRBV3-1 to TRBJ2-6; possible D gene TRBD1, 6 bases. Trimming removed 11 bases at V and 2 bases at J, with 22 bases between. In germline, CDR1 is LGHDT, CDR2 YNNKEL (reference sequence). The CDR3 spans 17 residues.

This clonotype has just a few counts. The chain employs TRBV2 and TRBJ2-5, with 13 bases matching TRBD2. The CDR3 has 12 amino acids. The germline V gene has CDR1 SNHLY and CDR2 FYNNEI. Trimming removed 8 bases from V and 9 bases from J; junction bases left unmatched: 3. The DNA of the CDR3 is TGTGCCAGCGGGACTAGCGGGAAGGCCCAGTACTTC. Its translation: CASGTSGKAQYF.

The CDR3 nucleotides are TGTGCCAGCAGCTTAGGAGGTGACGGCGAAAAACTGTTTTTT. This codes for CASSLGGDGEKLFF. J is TRBJ1-4 and V is TRBV7-9; D is ambiguous. V was cut by 1 base and J by 8 bases, with 11 bases left in between. Per germline, CDR1 SEHNR and CDR2 FQNEAQ (reference sequence). This CDR3 region has 14 residues.

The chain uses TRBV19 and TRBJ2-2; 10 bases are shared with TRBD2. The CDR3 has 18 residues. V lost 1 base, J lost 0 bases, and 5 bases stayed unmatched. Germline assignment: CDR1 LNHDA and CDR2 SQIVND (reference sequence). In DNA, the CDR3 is TGTGCCAGTAGTATAGGGGTCCTAGCGGGAGCGAACACCGGGGAGCTGTTTTTT. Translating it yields CASSIGVLAGANTGELFF.

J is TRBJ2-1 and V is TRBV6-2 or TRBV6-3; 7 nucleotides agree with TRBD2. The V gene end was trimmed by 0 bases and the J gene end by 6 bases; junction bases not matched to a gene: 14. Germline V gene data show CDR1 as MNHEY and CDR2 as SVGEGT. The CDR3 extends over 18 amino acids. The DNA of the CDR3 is TGTGCCAGCAGTTACTCGACGATGGGGCGGGAGACGGGCAATGAGCAGTTCTTC. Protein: CASSYSTMGRETGNEQFF.

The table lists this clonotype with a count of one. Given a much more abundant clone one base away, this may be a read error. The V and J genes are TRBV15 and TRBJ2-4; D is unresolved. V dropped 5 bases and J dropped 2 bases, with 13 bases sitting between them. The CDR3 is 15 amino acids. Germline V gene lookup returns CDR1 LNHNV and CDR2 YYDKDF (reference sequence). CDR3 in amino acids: CATSAEVLPKNIQYF. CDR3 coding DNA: TGTGCCACCAGCGCTGAGGTGCTACCCAAAAACATTCAGTACTTC.

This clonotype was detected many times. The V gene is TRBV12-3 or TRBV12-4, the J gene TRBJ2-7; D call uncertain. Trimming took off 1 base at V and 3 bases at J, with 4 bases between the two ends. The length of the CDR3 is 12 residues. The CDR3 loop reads CASSLENYEQYF. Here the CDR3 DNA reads TGTGCCAGCAGTTTAGAGAACTACGAGCAGTACTTC.

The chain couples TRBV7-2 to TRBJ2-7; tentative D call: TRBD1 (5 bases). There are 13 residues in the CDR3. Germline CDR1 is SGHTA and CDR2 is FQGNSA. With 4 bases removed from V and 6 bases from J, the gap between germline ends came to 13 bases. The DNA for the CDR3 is TGTGCCAGCAGCTCAGCGACAGCGTCCGAGCAGTACTTC. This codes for CASSSATASEQYF.

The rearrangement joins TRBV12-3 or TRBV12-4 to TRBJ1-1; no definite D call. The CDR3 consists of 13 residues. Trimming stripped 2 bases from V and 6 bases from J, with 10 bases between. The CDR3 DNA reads TGTGCCAGCAGTTTAACTGGCTTCTCTGAAGCTTTCTTT. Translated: CASSLTGFSEAFF.